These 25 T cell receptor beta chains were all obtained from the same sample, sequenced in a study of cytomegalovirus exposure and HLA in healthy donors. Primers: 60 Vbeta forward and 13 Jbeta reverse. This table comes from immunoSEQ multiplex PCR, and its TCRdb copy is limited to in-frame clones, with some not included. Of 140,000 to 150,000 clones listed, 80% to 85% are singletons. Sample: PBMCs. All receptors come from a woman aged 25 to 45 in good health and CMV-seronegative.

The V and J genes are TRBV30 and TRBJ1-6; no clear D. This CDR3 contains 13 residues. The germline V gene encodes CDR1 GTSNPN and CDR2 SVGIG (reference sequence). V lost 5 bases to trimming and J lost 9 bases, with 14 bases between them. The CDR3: CAWAQRRGSPLHF. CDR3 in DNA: TGTGCCTGGGCGCAGCGCCGCGGTTCACCCCTCCACTTT. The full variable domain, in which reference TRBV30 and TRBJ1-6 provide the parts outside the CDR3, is SQTIHQWPATLVQPVGSPLSLECTVEGTSNPNLYWYRQAAGRGLQLLFYSVGIGQISSEVPQNLSASRPQDRQFILSSKKLLLSDSGFYLCAWAQRRGSPLHFGNGTRLTVT.

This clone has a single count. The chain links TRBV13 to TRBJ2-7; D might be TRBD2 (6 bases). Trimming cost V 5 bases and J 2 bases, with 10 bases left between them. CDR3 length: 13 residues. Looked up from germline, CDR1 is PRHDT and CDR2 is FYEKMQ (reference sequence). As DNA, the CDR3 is TGTGCCAGCAGCCCGGGACTCACCTACGAGCAGTACTTC. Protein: CASSPGLTYEQYF.

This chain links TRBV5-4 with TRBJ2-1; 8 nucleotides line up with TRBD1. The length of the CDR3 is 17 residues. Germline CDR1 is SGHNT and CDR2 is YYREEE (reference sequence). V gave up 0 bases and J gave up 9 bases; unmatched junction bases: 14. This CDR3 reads CASSLGRGPNSLGEQFF. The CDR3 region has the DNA TGTGCCAGCAGCTTGGGCAGGGGGCCCAATTCTTTGGGTGAGCAGTTCTTC.

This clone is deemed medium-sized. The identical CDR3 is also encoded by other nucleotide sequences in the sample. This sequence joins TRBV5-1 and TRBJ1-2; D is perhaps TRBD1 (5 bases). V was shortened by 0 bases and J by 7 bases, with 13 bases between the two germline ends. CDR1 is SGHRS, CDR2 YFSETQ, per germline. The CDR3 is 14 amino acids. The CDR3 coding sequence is TGCGCCAGCAGCTTGGGCAGGGCCGGGGGTGGCTACACCTTC. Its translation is CASSLGRAGGGYTF.

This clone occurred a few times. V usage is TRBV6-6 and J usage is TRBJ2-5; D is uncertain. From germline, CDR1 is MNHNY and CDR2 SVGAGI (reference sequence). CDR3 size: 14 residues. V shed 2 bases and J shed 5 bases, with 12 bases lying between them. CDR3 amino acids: CASSYPSPRETQYF. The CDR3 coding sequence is TGTGCCAGCAGTTACCCTTCCCCCCGGGAGACCCAGTACTTC.

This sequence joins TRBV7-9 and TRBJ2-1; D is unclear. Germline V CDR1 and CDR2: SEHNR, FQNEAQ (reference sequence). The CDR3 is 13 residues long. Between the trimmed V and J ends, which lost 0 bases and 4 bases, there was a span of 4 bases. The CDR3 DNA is TGTGCCAGCAGCTTAGCCCGGTACAATGAGCAGTTCTTC. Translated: CASSLARYNEQFF.

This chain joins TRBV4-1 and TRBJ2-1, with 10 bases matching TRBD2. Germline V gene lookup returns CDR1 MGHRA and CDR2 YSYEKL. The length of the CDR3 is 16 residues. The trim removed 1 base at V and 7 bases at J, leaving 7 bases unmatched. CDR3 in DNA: TGCGCCAGCAGCCAAGCCCTAGCGGGAGTGGGGAATGAGCAGTTCTTC. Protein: CASSQALAGVGNEQFF.

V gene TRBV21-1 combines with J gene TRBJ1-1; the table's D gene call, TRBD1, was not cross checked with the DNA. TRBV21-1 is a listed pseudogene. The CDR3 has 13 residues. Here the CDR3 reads CAGNREPNTEAFF. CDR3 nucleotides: TGTGCCGGCAACAGGGAACCGAACACTGAAGCTTTCTTT.

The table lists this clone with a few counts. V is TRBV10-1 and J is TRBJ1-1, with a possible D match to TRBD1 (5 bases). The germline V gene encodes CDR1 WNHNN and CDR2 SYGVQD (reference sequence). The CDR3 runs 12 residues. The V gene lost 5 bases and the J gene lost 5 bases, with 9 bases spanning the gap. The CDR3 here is CASSRGETEAFF. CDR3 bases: TGCGCCAGCAGTCGGGGGGAGACTGAAGCTTTCTTT.

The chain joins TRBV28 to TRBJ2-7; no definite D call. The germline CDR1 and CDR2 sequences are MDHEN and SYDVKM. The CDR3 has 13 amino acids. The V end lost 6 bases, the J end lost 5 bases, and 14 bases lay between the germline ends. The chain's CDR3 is CASRGRGRDEQYF. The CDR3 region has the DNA TGTGCCAGCAGAGGCCGCGGAAGAGACGAGCAGTACTTC.

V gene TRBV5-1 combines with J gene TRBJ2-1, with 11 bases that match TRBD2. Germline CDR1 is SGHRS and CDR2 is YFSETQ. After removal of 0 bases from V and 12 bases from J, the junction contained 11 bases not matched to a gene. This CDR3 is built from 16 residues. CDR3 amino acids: CASSLELAGARGGQFF. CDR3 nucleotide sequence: TGCGCCAGCAGCTTGGAACTAGCGGGGGCCCGTGGGGGGCAGTTCTTC.

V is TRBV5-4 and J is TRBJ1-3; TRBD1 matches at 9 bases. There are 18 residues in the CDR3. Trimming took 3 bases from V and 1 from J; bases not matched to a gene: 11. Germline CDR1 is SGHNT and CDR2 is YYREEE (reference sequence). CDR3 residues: CASSSTGQGGGSGNTIYF. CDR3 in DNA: TGTGCCAGCAGCTCCACGGGACAGGGAGGTGGATCTGGAAACACCATATATTTT.

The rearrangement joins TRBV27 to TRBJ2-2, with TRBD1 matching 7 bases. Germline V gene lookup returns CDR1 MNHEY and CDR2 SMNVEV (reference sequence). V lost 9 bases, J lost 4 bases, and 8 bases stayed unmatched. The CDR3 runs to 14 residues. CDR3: CASTGTESTGELFF. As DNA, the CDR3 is TGTGCCAGTACCGGGACAGAGAGCACCGGGGAGCTGTTTTTT.

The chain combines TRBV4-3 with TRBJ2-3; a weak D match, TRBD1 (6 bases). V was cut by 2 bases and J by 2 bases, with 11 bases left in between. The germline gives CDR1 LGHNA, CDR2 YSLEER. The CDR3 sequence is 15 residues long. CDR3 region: CASSQQTGATDTQYF. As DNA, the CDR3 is TGCGCCAGCAGCCAACAGACAGGCGCCACAGATACGCAGTATTTT.

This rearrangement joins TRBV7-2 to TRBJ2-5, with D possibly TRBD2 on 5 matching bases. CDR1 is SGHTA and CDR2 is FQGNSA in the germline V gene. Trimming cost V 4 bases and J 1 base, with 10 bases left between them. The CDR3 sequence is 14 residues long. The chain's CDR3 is CASSSQAGQETQYF. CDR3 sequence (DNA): TGTGCCAGCAGCTCTCAGGCGGGCCAAGAGACCCAGTACTTC.

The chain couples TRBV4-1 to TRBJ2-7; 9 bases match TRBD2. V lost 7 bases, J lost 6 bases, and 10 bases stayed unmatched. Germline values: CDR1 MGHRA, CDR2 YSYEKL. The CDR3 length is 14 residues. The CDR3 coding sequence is TGCGCCAGCACGCGGAGTAGCGGGAGTTTCGAGCAGTACTTC. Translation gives CASTRSSGSFEQYF.

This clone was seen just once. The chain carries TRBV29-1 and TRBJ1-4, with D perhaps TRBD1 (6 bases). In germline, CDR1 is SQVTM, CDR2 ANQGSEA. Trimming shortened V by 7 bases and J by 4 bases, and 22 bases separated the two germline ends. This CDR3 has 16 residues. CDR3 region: CSAFFAGASVNEKLFF. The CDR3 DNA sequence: TGCAGCGCTTTCTTCGCAGGGGCGAGTGTTAATGAAAAACTGTTTTTT.

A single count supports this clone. The CDR3 nucleotides read TGTGCCAGCAGCGAGATCCCCACTAGCGGGGGTCCCTACAATGAGCAGTTCTTC. Protein sequence: CASSEIPTSGGPYNEQFF. The gene calls are TRBV11-1 and TRBJ2-1, with 11 bases that match TRBD2. Germline V gene lookup returns CDR1 SGHAT and CDR2 FQDESV (reference sequence). Losses at the gene ends were 5 bases for V and 2 bases for J; bases not matched to a gene: 11. This CDR3 has 18 residues.

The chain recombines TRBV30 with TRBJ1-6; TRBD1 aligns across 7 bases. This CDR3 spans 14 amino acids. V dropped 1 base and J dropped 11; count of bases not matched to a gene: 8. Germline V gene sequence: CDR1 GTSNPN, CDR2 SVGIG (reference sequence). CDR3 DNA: TGTGCCTGGAGTGAAGGGGGCGCTTGGACACCCCTCCACTTT. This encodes CAWSEGGAWTPLHF.

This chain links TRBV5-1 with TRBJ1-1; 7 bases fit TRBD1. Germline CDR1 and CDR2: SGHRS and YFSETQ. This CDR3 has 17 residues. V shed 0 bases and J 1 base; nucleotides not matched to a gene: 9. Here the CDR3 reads CASSLGVGGQRNTEAFF. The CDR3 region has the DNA TGCGCCAGCAGCTTGGGGGTGGGGGGACAGAGGAACACTGAAGCTTTCTTT.

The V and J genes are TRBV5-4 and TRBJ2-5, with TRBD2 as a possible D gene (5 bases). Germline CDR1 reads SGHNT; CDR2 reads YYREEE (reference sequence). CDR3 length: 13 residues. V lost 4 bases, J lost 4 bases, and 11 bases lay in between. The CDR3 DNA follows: TGTGCCAGCAGCCCGGACTCGGTAGAGACCCAGTACTTC. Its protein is CASSPDSVETQYF.

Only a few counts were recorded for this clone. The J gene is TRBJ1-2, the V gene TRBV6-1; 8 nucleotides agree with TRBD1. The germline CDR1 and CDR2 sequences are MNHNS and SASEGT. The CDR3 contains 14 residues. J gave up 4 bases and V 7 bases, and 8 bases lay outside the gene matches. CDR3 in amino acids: CASTATGVAYGYTF. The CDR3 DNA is TGTGCCAGCACTGCGACAGGGGTGGCCTATGGCTACACCTTC.

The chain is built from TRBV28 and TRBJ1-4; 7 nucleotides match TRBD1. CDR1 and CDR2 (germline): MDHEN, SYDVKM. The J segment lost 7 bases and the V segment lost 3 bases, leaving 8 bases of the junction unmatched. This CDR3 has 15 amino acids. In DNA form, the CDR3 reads TGTGCCAGCAGTTTTTTGTGGAGGGGGCGTGAAAAACTGTTTTTT. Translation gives CASSFLWRGREKLFF.

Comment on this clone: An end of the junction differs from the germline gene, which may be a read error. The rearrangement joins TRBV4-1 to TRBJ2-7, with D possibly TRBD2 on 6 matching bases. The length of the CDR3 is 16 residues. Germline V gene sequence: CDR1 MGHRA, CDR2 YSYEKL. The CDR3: CASSQEPGRGFYEQYF. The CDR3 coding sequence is TGCGCCAGCAGTCAAGAACCGGGACGGGGGTTTTACGAGCAGTACTTC.

In DNA form, the CDR3 reads TGTGCCAGCAGTGACTACAGGGTACAAGCTAACTATGGCTACACCTTC. It is translated as CASSDYRVQANYGYTF. The chain employs TRBV6-1 and TRBJ1-2; D is perhaps TRBD1 (6 bases). Germline V gene sequence: CDR1 MNHNS, CDR2 SASEGT. The ends were cut back, 3 bases at V and 0 bases at J, with 14 bases in the middle. The CDR3 contains 16 residues.